Following are 20 T cell receptor beta chains from one sample sequenced in a study of cytomegalovirus exposure and HLA in healthy donors. PCR amplification relied on 60 Vbeta primers (plus 13 Jbeta primers). The table came from immunoSEQ multiplex PCR; TCRdb's copy has only in-frame clones and leaves some out. This sample yields roughly 100,000 clones, of which approximately 83% are seen a single time; under 4.5% belongs to the top ten. The sample taken for sequencing was PBMCs. The receptors originated from a female donor in good health and CMV-seropositive.

The chain links TRBV18 to TRBJ2-5; D may be TRBD1 (5 bases). Trimming pared 3 bases from V and 5 bases from J, leaving 13 bases between. The CDR3 loop spans 14 amino acids. Germline loops: CDR1 KGHSH, CDR2 LQKENI. The CDR3 DNA reads TGTGCCAGCTCACCCTTGCAGGGCAGGGAGACCCAGTACTTC. As protein: CASSPLQGRETQYF.

V is TRBV30 and J is TRBJ2-5, with D uncertain. The CDR3 sequence is 14 residues long. Germline V CDR1 and CDR2: GTSNPN, SVGIG (reference sequence). The V end was cut by 0 bases, the J end by 1 base, with 9 bases between. CDR3 in amino acids: CAWSVRAIQETQYF. The CDR3 DNA reads TGTGCCTGGAGTGTACGAGCGATCCAAGAGACCCAGTACTTC.

The V and J genes are TRBV2 and TRBJ2-7; D might be TRBD1 (5 bases). Looked up from germline, CDR1 is SNHLY and CDR2 is FYNNEI. Between the trimmed V and J ends, which lost 8 bases and 7 bases, there was a span of 15 bases. There are 12 residues in the CDR3. The DNA of the CDR3 is TGTGCCAGCCGAACTCCAGGGCGGGAGCAGTACTTC. It is translated as CASRTPGREQYF.

This clone came up once. The chain employs TRBV7-3 and TRBJ2-7; 8 bases match TRBD2. The V and J ends lost 5 bases and 6 bases, in that order; junction bases with no gene match: 15. Germline V lookup: CDR1 SGHTA, CDR2 FQGTGA. This CDR3 comprises 16 residues. CDR3 in amino acids: CASSPILERERGEQYF. As DNA, the CDR3 is TGTGCCAGCAGCCCCATCCTAGAGCGGGAGAGGGGCGAGCAGTACTTC.

This sequence joins TRBV6-4 and TRBJ1-1, with TRBD1 matching over 7 bases. V lost 0 bases to trimming and J lost 3 bases; unmatched junction nucleotides: 1. Looked up from germline, CDR1 is MRHNA and CDR2 is SNTAGT. The CDR3 covers 14 residues. The chain's CDR3 is CASSDSQGHTEAFF. The CDR3, as DNA: TGTGCCAGCAGTGACTCACAGGGGCACACTGAAGCTTTCTTT.

This sequence joins TRBV6-5 and TRBJ2-7; D not certain. CDR3 length equals 11 residues. CDR1 is MNHEY, CDR2 SVGAGI, per germline. V dropped 6 bases and J dropped 6 bases, with 9 bases sitting between them. CDR3 DNA: TGTGCCAGCAGCCGGGTGGGCGAGCAGTACTTC. This translates into CASSRVGEQYF.

The rearrangement joins TRBV30 to TRBJ1-5; D remains unclear. V was pared by 8 bases and J by 1 base, with 6 bases between. Germline loops: CDR1 GTSNPN, CDR2 SVGIG (reference sequence). This CDR3 has 11 amino acids. Here the CDR3 DNA reads TGTGCCGCGGGCAGCAATCAGCCCCAGCATTTT. It yields the protein CAAGSNQPQHF.

The chain combines TRBV5-8 with TRBJ2-3; 7 bases are a match to TRBD1. Germline assignment: CDR1 SGHTS and CDR2 YDEGEE. The V and J ends lost 4 bases and 0 bases, in that order; junction bases with no gene match: 8. This CDR3 has 16 residues. This CDR3 reads CASSARQGRSTDTQYF. The CDR3 nucleotides read TGTGCCAGCAGCGCGCGACAGGGCAGGAGCACAGATACGCAGTATTTT.

The genes are TRBV2 and TRBJ1-2; weak D call: TRBD1 (5 bases). The V and J ends lost 4 bases and 8 bases respectively, with 20 bases between them. The CDR3 contains 15 residues. Germline CDR1 is SNHLY and CDR2 is FYNNEI. CDR3 protein: CASSVRQGSRQGYTF. The CDR3, as DNA: TGTGCCAGCAGTGTTCGGCAGGGTAGTCGGCAAGGCTACACCTTC.

The chain couples TRBV7-9 to TRBJ2-7; 9 bases are a match to TRBD2. With V trimmed by 5 bases and J by 4 bases, 9 bases remained unmatched. This CDR3 spans 15 amino acids. The germline V gene has CDR1 SEHNR and CDR2 FQNEAQ (reference sequence). CDR3 sequence: CASSPLERGVYEQYF. The CDR3 DNA sequence: TGTGCCAGCAGCCCCCTAGAGCGGGGGGTTTACGAGCAGTACTTC.

The chain links TRBV4-2 to TRBJ1-2; 7 bases are a match to TRBD1. The V gene's germline CDR1 is LGHNA and CDR2 YNFKEQ. The V gene end was trimmed by 0 bases and the J gene end by 10 bases; junction bases not matched to a gene: 11. The CDR3 is 15 residues long. CDR3: CASSQDSPRTGHYTF. The CDR3 nucleotides are TGTGCCAGCAGCCAAGATTCCCCTCGGACAGGCCACTACACCTTC.

This chain uses TRBV19 with TRBJ2-7; 8 bases align to TRBD2. The trim removed 9 bases at V and 7 bases at J, leaving 14 bases unmatched. This CDR3 region has 14 residues. The germline gives CDR1 LNHDA, CDR2 SQIVND (reference sequence). CDR3 sequence: CASTQTGGTGEQYF. CDR3 sequence (DNA): TGTGCCAGCACGCAGACGGGGGGGACGGGGGAGCAGTACTTC.

CDR3 sequence reads: CASRLGLKGQGWDEQFF. In nucleotides, the CDR3 is TGTGCCAGCAGGCTTGGGCTCAAGGGACAGGGTTGGGATGAGCAGTTCTTC. The V and J genes are TRBV5-6 and TRBJ2-1, with 9 bases aligning to TRBD1. Trimming at V came to 5 bases and at J to 8 bases, leaving 17 bases not matched to a gene. CDR3 length: 17 amino acids. CDR1 and CDR2 (germline): SGHDT, YYEEEE.

The rearrangement uses TRBV12-5 and TRBJ2-4, with 9 bases fitting TRBD1. Germline V gives CDR1 LGHNT, CDR2 FRNRAP. Losses at the gene ends were 6 bases for V and 8 bases for J; bases not matched to a gene: 8. This CDR3 contains 14 residues. This CDR3 is CASGTGTGFDIQYF. The DNA of the CDR3 is TGTGCTAGTGGGACTGGGACAGGGTTTGACATTCAGTACTTC.

The gene calls are TRBV6-5 and TRBJ1-3; D ambiguous. The V and J ends lost 6 bases and 7 bases respectively, with 13 bases between them. This CDR3 is 13 amino acids long. The germline V gene encodes CDR1 MNHEY and CDR2 SVGAGI. The CDR3 sequence is CASSFSRENTIYF. The CDR3 DNA follows: TGTGCCAGCAGCTTTAGTAGGGAGAACACCATATATTTT.

This clone has only one observation. This chain uses TRBV27 with TRBJ1-2; 8 bases agree with TRBD1. Germline values: CDR1 MNHEY, CDR2 SMNVEV (reference sequence). The CDR3 covers 15 residues. V lost 4 bases, J lost 4 bases, and 8 bases stayed unmatched. CDR3 loop: CASSSGQGIGYGYTF. DNA for the CDR3: TGTGCCAGCAGTTCAGGACAGGGCATCGGCTATGGCTACACCTTC.

The V gene is TRBV4-1, the J gene TRBJ1-1; 12 bases line up with TRBD1. Losses at the gene ends were 4 bases for V and 7 bases for J; bases not matched to a gene: 7. In germline, CDR1 is MGHRA, CDR2 YSYEKL. CDR3 length equals 15 residues. The CDR3 sequence: CASSLPGQGAGEAFF. CDR3 in DNA: TGCGCCAGCAGCCTACCGGGACAGGGGGCGGGTGAAGCTTTCTTT.

This clone has a handful of counts. The gene calls are TRBV5-1 and TRBJ1-1; perhaps TRBD1 as D (5 bases). The CDR3 is 15 residues long. Trimming cost V 2 bases and J 7 bases, with 18 bases left between them. Germline-derived CDR1 and CDR2 are SGHRS and YFSETQ. The CDR3 DNA sequence: TGCGCCAGCAGCTTAAATCTCGGGGGATCGAATGAAGCTTTCTTT. It translates to CASSLNLGGSNEAFF.

The V call is TRBV19, the J call TRBJ1-4; 9 nucleotides line up with TRBD1. The trim removed 5 bases at V and 5 bases at J, leaving 6 bases unmatched. Looked up from germline, CDR1 is LNHDA and CDR2 is SQIVND (reference sequence). The CDR3 runs to 15 residues. The CDR3 loop reads CASSVGTGKNEKLFF. The CDR3 DNA reads as TGTGCCAGTAGTGTCGGGACAGGGAAAAATGAAAAACTGTTTTTT.

In this sample, this clone turned up a few times. Other DNA sequences in the same sample also yield this CDR3. J is TRBJ2-7 and V is TRBV7-9, with a weak D call TRBD1 (5 bases). V was trimmed by 3 bases and J by 2 bases, leaving 11 bases between them. The germline CDR1 and CDR2 sequences are SEHNR and FQNEAQ (reference sequence). This CDR3 has 14 amino acids. DNA of the CDR3: TGTGCCAGCAGCTTGGGGCAGGCTACCTACGAGCAGTACTTC. Amino acid sequence: CASSLGQATYEQYF.